This entry concerns a single T cell receptor beta chain. This entry is derived from a study of control samples from healthy donors and cancer patients. This CDR3 spans 15 amino acids. Per the germline V gene, CDR1 is SQVTM and CDR2 is ANQGSEA. V dropped 4 bases and J dropped 4 bases, with 19 bases sitting between them. Data came from immunoSEQ multiplex PCR; TCRdb stores just in-frame clones and leaves some out. In the table there are under 150,000 clones, around 86% of which are singletons. The sequencing sample was made of blood. The J gene is TRBJ1-1, the V gene TRBV29-1; D possibly corresponds to TRBD1 (5 bases). The sequence was obtained from a man in his forties in good health. CDR3 region: CSVVSGDSAGTEAFF. DNA of the CDR3: TGCAGCGTTGTTTCGGGGGACTCCGCGGGCACTGAAGCTTTCTTT. The full variable domain, with the rest looked up from reference TRBV29-1 and TRBJ1-1, is SAVISQKPSRDICQRGTSLTIQCQVDSQVTMMFWYRQQPGQSLTLIATANQGSEATYESGFVIDKFPISRPNLTFSTLTVSNMSPEDSSIYLCSVVSGDSAGTEAFFGQGTRLTVV.